These 22 T cell receptor beta chains originate from one sample sequenced in a study of cytomegalovirus exposure and HLA in healthy donors. The PCR made use of 60 Vbeta and 13 Jbeta primers. Sequenced by immunoSEQ multiplex PCR; TCRdb stores in-frame clones only, minus some. Of over 90,000 clones in the sample, 65% to 85% were seen once. Input material: PBMCs. All receptors derive from an older woman in good health and CMV-seropositive.

The chain has TRBV5-1 and TRBJ1-2; 8 bases are shared with TRBD1. The CDR3 contains 16 residues. After removal of 4 bases from V and 6 bases from J, the junction contained 14 bases not matched to a gene. Germline V lookup: CDR1 SGHRS, CDR2 YFSETQ. The CDR3 is CASSPIAQPGGNGYTF. CDR3 in DNA: TGCGCCAGCAGCCCGATAGCCCAGCCAGGGGGCAATGGCTACACCTTC. Filled out from reference TRBV5-1 and TRBJ1-2, the complete variable domain reads KAGVTQTPRYLIKTRGQQVTLSCSPISGHRSVSWYQQTPGQGLQFLFEYFSETQRNKGNFPGRFSGRQFSNSRSEMNVSTLELGDSALYLCASSPIAQPGGNGYTFGSGTRLTVV.

The gene calls are TRBV6-6 and TRBJ2-7, with 12 bases identical to TRBD1. Trimming at V came to 6 bases and at J to 6 bases, leaving 6 bases not matched to a gene. The germline CDR1 and CDR2 sequences are MNHNY and SVGAGI (reference sequence). The CDR3 is 14 amino acids. As DNA, the CDR3 is TGTGCCAGCAGGAGCGGGACAGGGGGCTCCGAGCAGTACTTC. It yields the protein CASRSGTGGSEQYF.

V is TRBV29-1 and J is TRBJ2-5, with 7 bases fitting TRBD2. V gave up 4 bases and J gave up 2 bases; unmatched junction bases: 7. The germline V gene encodes CDR1 SQVTM and CDR2 ANQGSEA. The CDR3 is 14 amino acids. The CDR3 here is CSVAPSGAQETQYF. CDR3 DNA sequence: TGCAGCGTTGCGCCTAGCGGAGCTCAAGAGACCCAGTACTTC.

This clone was detected only once. V gene TRBV19 combines with J gene TRBJ1-1; TRBD1 might be the D (5 bases). Germline V gene sequence: CDR1 LNHDA, CDR2 SQIVND (reference sequence). The ends were cut back, 3 bases at V and 6 bases at J, with 14 bases in the middle. This CDR3 contains 14 residues. The CDR3 sequence: CASSIGPGLSEAFF. In DNA form, the CDR3 reads TGTGCCAGTAGTATTGGACCGGGACTTTCTGAAGCTTTCTTT.

About this clone itself: Since the CDR3 does not end with the conserved phenylalanine or tryptophan, this likely comes from a read error. The chain employs TRBV5-4 and TRBJ2-7; 10 bases line up with TRBD2. The V segment lost 0 bases and the J segment 7 bases; nucleotides outside the gene matches: 7. Germline CDR1 SGHNT, CDR2 YYREEE (reference sequence). This CDR3 has 15 amino acids. The CDR3, as DNA: TGTGCCAGCAGCTTGGAAGGCCTAGCGGGAGTTGAGCAGTACCTC. Translating it yields CASSLEGLAGVEQYL.

This chain uses TRBV5-5 with TRBJ1-3; D gene unclear. CDR3 length: 19 amino acids. Germline V gives CDR1 SGHKS, CDR2 YYEKEE (reference sequence). The germline V and J ends were trimmed by 1 base and 0 bases, with 20 bases remaining between them. The DNA for the CDR3 is TGTGCCAGCAGCTTGATCGCAACGGGGAGATCGAGCTCTGGAAACACCATATATTTT. It encodes CASSLIATGRSSSGNTIYF.

The rearrangement links TRBV5-1 to TRBJ2-7; D is perhaps TRBD1 (7 bases). This CDR3 region has 15 residues. CDR1 is SGHRS and CDR2 is YFSETQ in the germline V gene. The V end was cut by 7 bases, the J end by 0 bases, with 17 bases between. The CDR3 here is CASGGGARDSYEQYF. The CDR3 DNA reads as TGCGCCAGCGGAGGGGGCGCACGGGACTCCTACGAGCAGTACTTC.

This clone was counted between two and nine times. The V gene is TRBV6-6, the J gene TRBJ1-1; TRBD1 is a possible D gene (6 bases). Germline V gene data show CDR1 as MNHNY and CDR2 as SVGAGI (reference sequence). V gave up 6 bases and J gave up 1 base, with 18 bases separating them. CDR3 length: 16 amino acids. The DNA of the CDR3 is TGTGCCAGCAGCCCTCGGGGGGGGCGACAGAACACTGAAGCTTTCTTT. Protein product: CASSPRGGRQNTEAFF.

The rearrangement links TRBV28 to TRBJ1-5; the D gene is possibly TRBD1 (6 bases). The CDR3 runs 15 residues. From germline, CDR1 is MDHEN and CDR2 SYDVKM. Trimming took off 2 bases at V and 4 bases at J, with 12 bases between the two ends. As DNA, the CDR3 is TGTGCCAGCAGTTTAAGGACAGTACGTAATCAGCCCCAGCATTTT. Its protein product is CASSLRTVRNQPQHF. The complete variable domain, with remaining parts taken from reference TRBV28 and TRBJ1-5, reads DVKVTQSSRYLVKRTGEKVFLECVQDMDHENMFWYRQDPGLGLRLIYFSYDVKMKEKGDIPEGYSVSREKKERFSLILESASTNQTSMYLCASSLRTVRNQPQHFGDGTRLSIL.

The chain is built from TRBV10-3 and TRBJ2-7; TRBD1 aligns across 9 bases. V dropped 6 bases and J dropped 3; count of bases not matched to a gene: 12. This CDR3 is built from 16 residues. CDR1 is ENHRY and CDR2 is SYGVKD in the germline V gene. For the CDR3, the DNA is TGTGCCATCAGCGGGGGCCCGGGACAGGGCCTCTACGAGCAGTACTTC. It encodes CAISGGPGQGLYEQYF.

The chain uses TRBV18 and TRBJ1-2; D remains unclear. V dropped 4 bases and J dropped 4 bases, with 19 bases sitting between them. The CDR3 is 16 residues long. Germline values: CDR1 KGHSH, CDR2 LQKENI. In DNA form, the CDR3 reads TGTGCCAGCTCACTCATAGTTGGCAGCGATTTCTATGGCTACACCTTC. This sequence encodes CASSLIVGSDFYGYTF.

The chain is built from TRBV27 and TRBJ1-1; D is unresolved. Trimming cost V 5 bases and J 2 bases, with 15 bases left between them. Per germline, CDR1 MNHEY and CDR2 SMNVEV (reference sequence). This CDR3 contains 15 residues. The CDR3 sequence: CASSPSTWINTEAFF. For the CDR3, the DNA is TGTGCCAGCAGTCCATCGACATGGATCAACACTGAAGCTTTCTTT.

The gene calls are TRBV28 and TRBJ1-4; TRBD1 aligns across 11 bases. Germline assignment: CDR1 MDHEN and CDR2 SYDVKM. This CDR3 spans 16 amino acids. The ends lost 7 bases at V and 5 bases at J; junction bases unmatched: 9. The CDR3 coding sequence is TGTGCCAGCACTCTAGGTGGGGACAGGGGGAATGAAAAACTGTTTTTT. Translated, it gives CASTLGGDRGNEKLFF.

This chain uses TRBV14 with TRBJ2-3; D uncertain. Germline V gives CDR1 SGHDN, CDR2 FVKESK. V dropped 0 bases and J dropped 6 bases, with 16 bases sitting between them. The length of the CDR3 is 16 residues. This CDR3 reads CASSQDLDLASDTQYF. CDR3 bases: TGTGCCAGCAGCCAAGATCTCGACTTGGCATCTGATACGCAGTATTTT.

With respect to this clone: Other DNA sequences from this sample encode an identical CDR3 as well. The CDR3 loop reads CASLQDRGSGGYTF. CDR3 bases: TGTGCCAGCCTTCAAGACAGGGGGTCAGGTGGCTACACCTTC. The rearrangement links TRBV28 to TRBJ1-2, with TRBD1 identical over 9 bases. The CDR3 extends over 14 amino acids. The V segment lost 8 bases and the J segment 7 bases; nucleotides outside the gene matches: 11. The germline gives CDR1 MDHEN, CDR2 SYDVKM.

V usage is TRBV5-1 and J usage is TRBJ1-2; TRBD1 aligns across 10 bases. Germline loops: CDR1 SGHRS, CDR2 YFSETQ. CDR3 size: 14 residues. Trimming at V came to 3 bases and at J to 8 bases, leaving 7 bases not matched to a gene. CDR3 region: CASSSGQGVVGYTF. CDR3 DNA sequence: TGCGCCAGCAGCTCCGGACAGGGGGTCGTCGGCTACACCTTC.

The rearrangement links TRBV5-5 to TRBJ1-5; the match to TRBD1 covers 7 bases. With V trimmed by 2 bases and J by 1 base, 15 bases remained unmatched. CDR3 length equals 19 residues. Germline V gene lookup returns CDR1 SGHKS and CDR2 YYEKEE (reference sequence). CDR3 coding DNA: TGTGCCAGCAGCTTTCTATTTGTTGACAGGGTGGTAAGCAATCAGCCCCAGCATTTT. Translated: CASSFLFVDRVVSNQPQHF.

This clone was recorded once. J is TRBJ2-2 and V is TRBV6-4; D is ambiguous. The germline V gene has CDR1 MRHNA and CDR2 SNTAGT. CDR3 length: 13 amino acids. The V and J ends lost 0 bases and 6 bases respectively, with 5 bases between them. CDR3 nucleotides: TGTGCCAGCAGTGACTCCCGGGCCGGGGAGCTGTTTTTT. Translating gives CASSDSRAGELFF.

Concerning this clone: Other DNA sequences in the same sample also yield this CDR3. The rearrangement links TRBV29-1 to TRBJ1-1, with TRBD1 matching 9 bases. The CDR3 is 13 residues long. Trimming cost V 5 bases and J 0 bases; bases outside gene matches: 1. The V gene's germline CDR1 is SQVTM and CDR2 ANQGSEA. The CDR3 nucleotides read TGCAGCGTTCGGGACAGGGTGAACACTGAAGCTTTCTTT. Protein product: CSVRDRVNTEAFF.

This clone came up once. The V call is TRBV15, the J call TRBJ2-2; tentative D call: TRBD1 (6 bases). This CDR3 is 17 amino acids long. The V gene's germline CDR1 is LNHNV and CDR2 YYDKDF (reference sequence). Trimming stripped 3 bases from V and 0 bases from J, with 14 bases between. The CDR3 sequence is CATSSVARGANTGELFF. CDR3 sequence (DNA): TGTGCCACCAGCAGTGTGGCCAGGGGCGCGAACACCGGGGAGCTGTTTTTT.

The chain employs TRBV6-5 and TRBJ2-7, with D tentatively TRBD1 (7 bases). The CDR3 is made up of 14 amino acids. From germline, CDR1 is MNHEY and CDR2 SVGAGI. Trimming stripped 8 bases from V and 2 bases from J, with 16 bases between. In DNA, the CDR3 is TGTGCCAGCGGAGGGGGCCCCGGTGCCTACGAGCAGTACTTC. It is translated as CASGGGPGAYEQYF.

This clone is a singleton in its sample. The chain carries TRBV13 and TRBJ2-7; D perhaps matches TRBD1 (5 bases). Germline values: CDR1 PRHDT, CDR2 FYEKMQ (reference sequence). The V end was cut by 4 bases, the J end by 4 bases, with 14 bases between. This CDR3 has 14 amino acids. As DNA, the CDR3 is TGTGCCAGCAGCTCTGCTAGGGGCTCGTACGAGCAGTACTTC. Its translation: CASSSARGSYEQYF.